This entry lists 25 T cell receptor beta chains sequenced from one sample in a study of regulatory T cells in long-lasting Graves disease. The time point here: newly diagnosed GD, antithyroid drugs for less than 3 months. Scientists built the TCR library using RNA that was extracted from PBMCs. CDR3-region Arm-PCR and iRepertoire HTBI primers produced the TCR beta libraries. In TCRdb, the multiplex PCR reads were re-called with MiXCR into one record per CDR3 protein. The table lists hundreds of thousands of distinct CDR3 sequences, about 15% of them singletons. These data were likewise used in another study, on T cells in Graves' hyperthyroidism and ophthalmopathy.

The input for sequencing was peripheral blood mononuclear cells (PBMCs), taken at new diagnosis, from a patient treated with antithyroid drugs. The receptor source for this set is a woman between 40 and 50 years old with Graves disease.

This chain connects TRBV20-1 to TRBJ2-1; D gene ambiguous. The CDR3 contains 14 residues. V lost 6 bases to trimming and J lost 0 bases, with 12 bases between them. Germline CDR1 and CDR2: DFQATT and SNEGSKA (reference sequence). The CDR3 nucleotides read TGCAGTGCACTCGGGCTCCTCTCCTACAATGAGCAGTTCTTC. The encoded protein is CSALGLLSYNEQFF.

The sample holds many counts of this clonotype. The V and J genes are TRBV28 and TRBJ1-4; D is uncertain. The CDR3 spans 18 residues. Germline V CDR1 and CDR2: MDHEN, SYDVKM. Between the trimmed V and J ends, which lost 5 bases and 7 bases, there was a span of 26 bases. The CDR3 DNA follows: TGTGCCAGCAGTGCGCAGCCCCCCGAGGAGGTTGGCTTTGAAAAACTGTTTTTT. Translated: CASSAQPPEEVGFEKLFF.

V and J are TRBV7-2 and TRBJ1-2, with 7 bases identical to TRBD1. Germline CDR1 reads SGHTA; CDR2 reads FQGNSA. The trim removed 5 bases at V and 4 bases at J, leaving 7 bases unmatched. The CDR3 totals 14 residues. CDR3 amino acids: CASSPSPGGYGYTF. In DNA form, the CDR3 reads TGTGCCAGCAGCCCATCCCCAGGGGGCTATGGCTACACCTTC.

This clonotype came up a few times. It is likely a read error: a sequence one base away is far more abundant. The chain employs TRBV11-2 and TRBJ2-5, with 14 bases aligning to TRBD2. CDR3 length equals 12 residues. Germline CDR1 SGHAT, CDR2 FQNNGV. The CDR3 region has the DNA TGTGCCAGCAGCACCGGACTAGCGGGGGGAATGTTC. As protein: CASSTGLAGGMF.

This chain connects TRBV30 to TRBJ2-5; no clear D gene. The CDR3 extends over 13 amino acids. Trimming left V 0 bases short and J 1 base short, with 6 bases between. Germline V CDR1 and CDR2: GTSNPN, SVGIG (reference sequence). CDR3 amino acids: CAWSVGAQETQYF. The DNA of the CDR3 is TGTGCCTGGAGTGTAGGCGCCCAAGAGACCCAGTACTTC.

This clonotype has ten or more counts. The V gene is TRBV27, the J gene TRBJ2-2, with a tentative D call TRBD1 (6 bases). Trimming removed 6 bases at V and 0 bases at J, with 11 bases between. The CDR3 contains 15 residues. The V gene's germline CDR1 is MNHEY and CDR2 SMNVEV (reference sequence). The DNA for the CDR3 is TGTGCCAGCAGCCCTCACAGGGCGAACACCGGGGAGCTGTTTTTT. Its translation is CASSPHRANTGELFF.

The chain has TRBV19 and TRBJ2-3; TRBD1 is a possible D gene (5 bases). The V end lost 3 bases, the J end lost 0 bases, and 13 bases lay between the germline ends. The germline CDR1 and CDR2 sequences are LNHDA and SQIVND (reference sequence). The CDR3 extends over 16 amino acids. CDR3 DNA sequence: TGTGCCAGTAGTATCTCCCCAGGGTGGAGCACAGATACGCAGTATTTT. Protein product: CASSISPGWSTDTQYF.

Concerning this clonotype itself: A far larger clone lies a single base away; this is likely a read error. The J gene is TRBJ2-7, the V gene TRBV11-3, with 9 bases aligning to TRBD1. The germline V gene has CDR1 SGHNT and CDR2 YENEEA. CDR3 length equals 17 residues. CDR3 bases: TGTGCCAACAGCCAGGCCGGGACAGGGCCCCGAGCCTACGAGCAGTACTTC. Its protein is CANSQAGTGPRAYEQYF.

This clonotype was counted ten times or more. This CDR3 reads CSVRTSGITDTQYF. The CDR3 DNA reads as TGCAGCGTTCGGACTAGCGGAATCACAGATACGCAGTATTTT. The rearrangement joins TRBV29-1 to TRBJ2-3; 10 nucleotides line up with TRBD2. CDR3 length: 14 residues. Germline CDR1 SQVTM, CDR2 ANQGSEA. V shed 5 bases, J shed 2 bases, and the junction held 4 bases outside the gene matches.

This clonotype was seen ten or more times. The chain employs TRBV6-5 and TRBJ2-3; D unclear. CDR3 length: 13 residues. V gave up 2 bases and J gave up 1 base, with 4 bases separating them. Looked up from germline, CDR1 is MNHEY and CDR2 is SVGAGI. CDR3: CASSYVGTDTQYF. The CDR3 DNA sequence: TGTGCCAGCAGTTACGTGGGCACAGATACGCAGTATTTT.

With regard to this clonotype: One base away lies a much larger clone, so this may be a sequencing read error. The genes are TRBV27 and TRBJ2-4; 9 positions agree with TRBD1. The end of the DNA aligns better with TRBJ1-2, so the J call may be wrong. CDR1 is MNHEY and CDR2 is SMNVEV in the germline V gene (reference sequence). CDR3 length: 18 amino acids. CDR3 bases: TGTGCCAGCAGTAGTTCAGACAGGGGGAGTGAGAAGGACCATGGCTACACCTTC. It specifies CASSSSDRGSEKDHGYTF.

As for this clonotype: A far larger clone differs by one base, so this is likely a read error. The gene calls are TRBV11-2 and TRBJ2-1, with a possible D match to TRBD1 (6 bases). TRBJ2-5 explains the end of the DNA better; the J call may be wrong. Germline V CDR1 and CDR2: SGHAT, FQNNGV. The CDR3 extends over 16 amino acids. The CDR3 here is CVSSLDLSGQQETQYF. The CDR3 nucleotides are TGTGTCAGCAGCTTAGATCTATCAGGACAGCAAGAGACCCAGTACTTC.

The sample holds a few counts of this clonotype. The CDR3 loop is CASSQDRPVYNEQFF. Here the CDR3 DNA reads TGTGCCAGCAGCCAAGACAGACCCGTCTACAATGAGCAGTTCTTC. The V and J genes are TRBV28 and TRBJ2-1; D is possibly TRBD1 (5 bases). The CDR3 sequence is 15 residues long. The V and J ends lost 6 bases and 3 bases respectively, with 15 bases between them. From germline, CDR1 is MDHEN and CDR2 SYDVKM.

This clonotype was counted at least ten times. The V and J genes are TRBV12-3 or TRBV12-4 and TRBJ2-7, with D tentatively TRBD1 (6 bases). The CDR3 consists of 13 residues. V was trimmed by 6 bases and J by 0 bases, leaving 9 bases between them. This CDR3 reads CASSLQGSYEQYF. The CDR3 bases are TGTGCCAGCAGCTTACAGGGCTCCTACGAGCAGTACTTC.

This clonotype was counted at least ten times. The V call is TRBV12-3 or TRBV12-4, the J call TRBJ1-6, with D unresolved. V lost 6 bases to trimming and J lost 0 bases, with 12 bases between them. The CDR3 extends over 16 amino acids. CDR3 sequence reads: CASSNLGSSYNSPLHF. The CDR3 region has the DNA TGTGCCAGCAGCAATTTAGGGAGCTCCTATAATTCACCCCTCCACTTT.

In its sample, this clonotype was seen many times. V gene TRBV3-1 combines with J gene TRBJ1-1, with D hard to call. Germline loops: CDR1 LGHDT, CDR2 YNNKEL (reference sequence). Trimming stripped 3 bases from V and 0 bases from J, with 8 bases between. The CDR3 consists of 14 residues. The CDR3 protein is CASSHPGMNTEAFF. The CDR3 bases are TGTGCCAGCAGCCATCCAGGAATGAACACTGAAGCTTTCTTT.

This clonotype was recorded once. This sequence joins TRBV19 and TRBJ1-1; 9 nucleotides align to TRBD1. There are 12 residues in the CDR3. Germline CDR1 is LNHDA and CDR2 is SQIVND (reference sequence). Trimming at V came to 10 bases and at J to 5 bases, leaving 5 bases not matched to a gene. The CDR3 loop is CATHRGLTEAFF. Here the CDR3 DNA reads TGTGCCACTCACAGGGGGCTGACTGAAGCTTTCTTT.

This clonotype was seen repeatedly, ten times or more. The V call is TRBV3-1, the J call TRBJ1-4, with D unresolved. The CDR3 has 16 amino acids. The V end lost 7 bases, the J end lost 8 bases, and 23 bases lay between the germline ends. Looked up from germline, CDR1 is LGHDT and CDR2 is YNNKEL (reference sequence). The CDR3 sequence: CASTPSGVLSDEKLFF. CDR3 bases: TGTGCCAGCACCCCAAGCGGAGTCTTATCTGACGAAAAACTGTTTTTT.

J is TRBJ2-7 and V is TRBV7-3; D may be TRBD2 (5 bases). Germline CDR1 is SGHTA and CDR2 is FQGTGA. The CDR3 has 13 amino acids. Trimming took 2 bases from V and 5 from J, leaving 10 bases between them. DNA for the CDR3: TGTGCCAGCAGCTTACTAGCTTGGAACGAGCAGTACTTC. It translates to CASSLLAWNEQYF. Variable domain in full (rest from reference TRBV7-3 and TRBJ2-7): GAGVSQTPSNKVTEKGKYVELRCDPISGHTALYWYRQSLGQGPEFLIYFQGTGAADDSGLPNDRFFAVRPEGSVSTLKIQRTERGDSAVYLCASSLLAWNEQYFGPGTRLTVT.

At least ten counts were recorded for this clonotype. V and J are TRBV2 and TRBJ2-2; 9 positions match TRBD2. V lost 4 bases, J lost 6 bases, and 12 bases stayed unmatched. This CDR3 has 17 amino acids. Germline lookup yields CDR1 SNHLY and CDR2 FYNNEI. The CDR3 here is CASSGGLAHEGSGELFF. Written as DNA, the CDR3 is TGTGCCAGCAGTGGGGGACTAGCTCACGAGGGGTCCGGGGAGCTGTTTTTT.

This clonotype was found many times. The chain uses TRBV2 and TRBJ1-3, with D perhaps matching TRBD1 (5 bases). Trimming pared 4 bases from V and 3 bases from J, leaving 19 bases between. The CDR3 has 17 amino acids. Germline CDR1 and CDR2: SNHLY and FYNNEI. CDR3 amino acids: CASSVVALRGNGNTIYF. Written as DNA, the CDR3 is TGTGCCAGCAGTGTGGTAGCCTTGAGGGGAAATGGAAACACCATATATTTT.

J is TRBJ1-2 and V is TRBV7-9, with D tentatively TRBD1 (6 bases). Germline V gene data show CDR1 as SEHNR and CDR2 as FQNEAQ (reference sequence). CDR3 length: 15 amino acids. Trimming pared 2 bases from V and 4 bases from J, leaving 14 bases between. The CDR3 DNA sequence: TGTGCCAGCAGCTTACAGGGGATTGCCTTCTATGGCTACACCTTC. This encodes CASSLQGIAFYGYTF.

This chain connects TRBV7-2 to TRBJ2-1; 8 positions agree with TRBD2. Per germline, CDR1 SGHTA and CDR2 FQGNSA. The CDR3 spans 14 residues. J lost 3 bases, V lost 7 bases, and 5 bases had no gene match. CDR3 in amino acids: CASISGGGYNEQFF. Here the CDR3 DNA reads TGTGCCAGCATCTCGGGGGGGGGCTACAATGAGCAGTTCTTC. The full variable domain, with the rest looked up from reference TRBV7-2 and TRBJ2-1, is GAGVSQSPSNKVTEKGKDVELRCDPISGHTALYWYRQSLGQGLEFLIYFQGNSAPDKSGLPSDRFSAERTGGSVSTLTIQRTQQEDSAVYLCASISGGGYNEQFFGPGTRLTVL.

This clonotype has at least ten counts. The V and J genes are TRBV2 and TRBJ2-1; D remains ambiguous. The CDR3 sequence is 12 residues long. CDR1 is SNHLY, CDR2 FYNNEI, per germline. V shed 4 bases and J shed 4 bases, with 5 bases lying between them. In DNA form, the CDR3 reads TGTGCCAGCAGTGGTGCATACAATGAGCAGTTCTTC. This gives the protein CASSGAYNEQFF.

Turning to this clonotype: A far larger clone is off by one base, so a read error is likely. J is TRBJ2-7 and V is TRBV11-1, with D possibly being TRBD1 (6 bases). CDR1 is SGHAT, CDR2 FQDESV, per germline (reference sequence). The CDR3 runs 14 residues. CDR3 sequence: CAGSLRDISYEQYF. In DNA form, the CDR3 reads TGTGCCGGCAGCTTAAGGGACATCTCCTACGAGCAGTACTTC.